This is a list of T cell receptor beta chains from one sample in a study of shared clonotypes between healthy human individuals. Libraries were prepared by immunoSEQ multiplex PCR; TCRdb keeps only in-frame clonotypes and omits some of them. The sample yields roughly 1,800,000 clones, over 85% seen once. Sequencing used naive CD8+ T cells sorted from blood. The receptor set was obtained from a man younger than 35 in good health. Each CDR3 is given without its conserved first and last residue. Clone sizes are given selectively: once, few, many, or a class where the clone is expanded.

TRBJ2-3 - TRBV2 ASSPSANTDTQY
TRBJ2-7 - TRBV6-5 ALSGTRGYEQY
TRBJ2-2 - TRBV6-5 ASRPLNRIGELF
TRBJ1-5 once TRBV27 ANAKEGNQPQH
TRBJ2-2 - TRBV28 ASSFPTGDTGELF
TRBJ2-7 - TRBV10-2 ASSGPAGYYEQY
TRBJ1-4 once TRBV9 ASSVVGTTNEKLF
TRBJ2-7 - TRBV12-1 ASSFGTEDRVREQY
TRBJ1-5 - TRBV15 ATSPRRVSNQPQH
TRBJ1-1 - TRBV27 ASSLALATEAF
TRBJ1-1 - TRBV19 ASGEGNTEAF
TRBJ2-7 - TRBV19 ASSIGPARGPYEQY
TRBJ2-1 - TRBV10-1 ASSELLGESYNEQF
TRBJ2-1 once TRBV27 ASSSGARYNEQF
TRBJ2-1 - TRBV6-6 ASVETGRQF
TRBJ2-5 - TRBV11-2 ASSLVLVTTDQETQY
TRBJ2-5 once TRBV28 ASSLALAVGETQY
TRBJ1-1 - TRBV11-2 ASSLGVESTEAF
TRBJ1-4 - TRBV21-1 ASSNNPQGFGEKLF
TRBJ2-7 - TRBV27 ASSDRGFDEQY
TRBJ1-5 - TRBV4-2 ASSQEAGWDQPQH
TRBJ2-5 once TRBV10-2 ASEGSQETQY
TRBJ2-5 - TRBV4-1 ASSQEERGMGETQY
TRBJ1-1 - TRBV9 ASTFVAVTNTEAF
TRBJ2-3 - TRBV11-2 ASRESGGASTDTQY
TRBJ2-7 - TRBV5-6 ASSLRVQGTYEQY
TRBJ2-7 - TRBV10-2 ASNSGPLY
TRBJ2-7 once TRBV4-1 ASSQDTETYEQY